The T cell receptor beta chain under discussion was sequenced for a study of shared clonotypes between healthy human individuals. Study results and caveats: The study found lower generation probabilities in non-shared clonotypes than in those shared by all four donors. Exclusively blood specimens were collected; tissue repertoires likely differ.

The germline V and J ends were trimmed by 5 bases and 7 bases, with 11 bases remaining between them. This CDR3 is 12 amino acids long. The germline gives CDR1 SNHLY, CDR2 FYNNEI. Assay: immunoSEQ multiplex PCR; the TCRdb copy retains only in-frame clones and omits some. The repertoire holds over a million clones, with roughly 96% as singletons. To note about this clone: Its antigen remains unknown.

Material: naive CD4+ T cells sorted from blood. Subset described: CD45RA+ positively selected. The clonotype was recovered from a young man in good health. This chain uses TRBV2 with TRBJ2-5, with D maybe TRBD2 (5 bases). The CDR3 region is CASSNPAGTQYF. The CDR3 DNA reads TGTGCCAGCAGTAACCCCGCGGGGACCCAGTACTTC.